This T cell receptor beta chain comes out of a study of cytomegalovirus exposure and HLA in healthy donors. As for the study in general: Early release data held approximately 81 million unique TCRs from HLA-typed donors.

Vbeta (60) and Jbeta (13) primers were used in the PCR. Clones were sequenced by immunoSEQ multiplex PCR, and TCRdb holds only the in-frame ones, with some missing. The sample contains 100,000 or so clones, roughly 13% of which appear only once. The CDR3 loop spans 16 amino acids. Germline trimming cut 6 bases from V and 3 bases from J; bases unmatched to any gene: 9. CDR1 is SNHLY and CDR2 is FYNNEI in the germline V gene. The gene calls are TRBV2 and TRBJ2-2; 8 bases fit TRBD1. This receptor was obtained from a man aged 40-49 years in good health and CMV-seropositive. The sequenced material came from PBMCs. This chain's CDR3 is CASSLSGTGDTGELFF. The CDR3 coding sequence is TGTGCCAGCAGCCTATCCGGGACAGGAGACACCGGGGAGCTGTTTTTT.